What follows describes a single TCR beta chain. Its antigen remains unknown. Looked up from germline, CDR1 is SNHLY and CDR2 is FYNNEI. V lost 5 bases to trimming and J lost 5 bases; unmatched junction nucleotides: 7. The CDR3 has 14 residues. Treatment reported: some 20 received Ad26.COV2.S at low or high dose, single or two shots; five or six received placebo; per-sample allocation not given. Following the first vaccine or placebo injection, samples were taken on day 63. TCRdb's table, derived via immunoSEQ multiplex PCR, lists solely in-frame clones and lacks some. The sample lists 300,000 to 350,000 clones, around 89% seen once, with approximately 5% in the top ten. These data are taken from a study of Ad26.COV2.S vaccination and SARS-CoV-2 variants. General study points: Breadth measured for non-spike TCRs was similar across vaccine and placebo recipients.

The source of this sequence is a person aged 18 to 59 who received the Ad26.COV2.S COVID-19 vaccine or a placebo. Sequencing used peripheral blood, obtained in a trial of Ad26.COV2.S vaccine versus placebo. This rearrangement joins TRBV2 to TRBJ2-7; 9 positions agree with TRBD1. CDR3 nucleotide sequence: TGTGCCAGCAGTCCCACCTGGACAGGGGACGAGCAGTACTTC. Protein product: CASSPTWTGDEQYF.